Below, 24 T cell receptor beta chains from the same sample are listed, as sequenced in a study of blood T cell repertoires in COVID-19. Profiling relied on immunoSEQ multiplex PCR, and the TCRdb table lists in-frame clones only, not all of them. The sample shows over 100,000 clones, roughly 90% of them seen only once. Sequencing was performed on peripheral blood. The receptors originated from a man aged 55 to 70 with COVID-19, enrolled during active disease.

The gene calls are TRBV6-1 and TRBJ1-1; D remains unclear. The CDR3 contains 12 residues. V lost 6 bases to trimming and J lost 8 bases, with 13 bases between them. The germline CDR1 and CDR2 sequences are MNHNS and SASEGT. The CDR3 nucleotides read TGTGCCAGCAGCCACAGCGGAGGAGAAGCTTTCTTT. The encoded protein is CASSHSGGEAFF.

The CDR3 is CASSLAGWSYTF. CDR3 nucleotide sequence: TGTGCCAGCAGCTTGGCAGGGTGGAGCTACACCTTC. The rearrangement links TRBV5-5 to TRBJ1-2; perhaps TRBD1 as D (5 bases). Trimming removed 0 bases at V and 9 bases at J, with 9 bases between. This CDR3 has 12 residues. Germline V CDR1 and CDR2: SGHKS, YYEKEE (reference sequence).

The DNA of the CDR3 is TGCAGTGCTATTGACTACACTGAAGCTTTCTTT. It specifies CSAIDYTEAFF. The chain uses TRBV20-1 and TRBJ1-1; D not resolved. The V and J ends lost 4 bases and 3 bases respectively, with 6 bases between them. The CDR3 runs 11 residues. The germline gives CDR1 DFQATT, CDR2 SNEGSKA (reference sequence).

The chain carries TRBV19 and TRBJ1-5; unclear D gene. CDR1 and CDR2 (germline): LNHDA, SQIVND (reference sequence). Trimming removed 11 bases from V and 5 bases from J, with 13 bases in between. The CDR3 contains 12 residues. This CDR3 is CASTEGYQPQHF. CDR3 coding DNA: TGTGCCTCGACGGAGGGTTATCAGCCCCAGCATTTT. The variable domain in full, completed from reference TRBV19 and TRBJ1-5, reads DGGITQSPKYLFRKEGQNVTLSCEQNLNHDAMYWYRQDPGQGLRLIYYSQIVNDFQKGDIAEGYSVSREKKESFPLTVTSAQKNPTAFYLCASTEGYQPQHFGDGTRLSIL.

This chain connects TRBV7-8 to TRBJ2-3; D unresolved. This CDR3 is 14 amino acids long. Germline lookup yields CDR1 SGHVS and CDR2 FQNEAQ. With 3 bases removed from V and 2 bases from J, the gap between germline ends came to 9 bases. CDR3 sequence: CASSLTETTDTQYF. The CDR3 DNA sequence: TGTGCCAGCAGCTTGACGGAGACCACAGATACGCAGTATTTT.

The chain uses TRBV6-5 and TRBJ2-4, with D possibly being TRBD2 (6 bases). The CDR3 sequence is 16 residues long. V shed 2 bases and J shed 1 base, with 12 bases lying between them. The germline V gene encodes CDR1 MNHEY and CDR2 SVGAGI. In DNA, the CDR3 is TGTGCCAGCAGTTACCAGGGAAGCGGGGCCAAAAACATTCAGTACTTC. Residues: CASSYQGSGAKNIQYF.

V usage is TRBV19 and J usage is TRBJ1-1; 7 nucleotides line up with TRBD1. V lost 9 bases to trimming and J lost 2 bases; unmatched junction nucleotides: 6. Germline lookup yields CDR1 LNHDA and CDR2 SQIVND (reference sequence). The CDR3 covers 13 residues. CDR3 sequence: CASRTGENTEAFF. CDR3 sequence (DNA): TGTGCCAGCCGCACAGGGGAAAACACTGAAGCTTTCTTT.

This chain uses TRBV19 with TRBJ1-5, with 7 bases fitting TRBD1. Germline CDR1 LNHDA, CDR2 SQIVND (reference sequence). This CDR3 contains 15 residues. Germline trimming cut 7 bases from V and 3 bases from J; bases unmatched to any gene: 9. The CDR3 here is CASTIDRADNQPQHF. The CDR3 DNA follows: TGTGCCAGTACCATAGACAGGGCGGACAATCAGCCCCAGCATTTT.

The chain combines TRBV6-6 with TRBJ1-2; 7 bases line up with TRBD1. This CDR3 has 15 residues. Germline V CDR1 and CDR2: MNHNY, SVGAGI (reference sequence). Unmatched junction bases numbered 12, after V lost 6 bases and J lost 5 bases. In nucleotides, the CDR3 is TGTGCCAGCAGGCCCCTTGGACAGGATTCGTATGGCTACACCTTC. It yields the protein CASRPLGQDSYGYTF.

The chain employs TRBV19 and TRBJ2-3, with 12 nucleotides matching TRBD2. This CDR3 spans 14 amino acids. Germline loops: CDR1 LNHDA, CDR2 SQIVND (reference sequence). V lost 6 bases and J lost 5; bases outside the gene matches: 3. The CDR3 protein is CASRTSGGKDTQYF. The DNA of the CDR3 is TGTGCCAGTAGGACTAGCGGGGGAAAAGATACGCAGTATTTT.

The chain couples TRBV11-2 to TRBJ2-1; a weak D match, TRBD2 (5 bases). Trimming took off 5 bases at V and 3 bases at J, with 17 bases between the two ends. The germline V gene encodes CDR1 SGHAT and CDR2 FQNNGV. The CDR3 is 16 amino acids. The CDR3 bases are TGTGCCAGCAGCCTAATCGAGCGGTGGAACTACAATGAGCAGTTCTTC. Translated: CASSLIERWNYNEQFF.

V is TRBV7-6 and J is TRBJ1-4; possible D gene TRBD1, 6 bases. This CDR3 has 17 amino acids. The germline V gene encodes CDR1 SGHVS and CDR2 FNYEAQ. Trimming pared 10 bases from V and 4 bases from J, leaving 25 bases between. The CDR3 bases are TGTGCCAACGGCAGGCCAGGGGAATTTCGGGTTAATGAAAAACTGTTTTTT. Translated: CANGRPGEFRVNEKLFF.

The rearrangement links TRBV11-3 to TRBJ1-1, with D unresolved. This CDR3 has 13 residues. Looked up from germline, CDR1 is SGHNT and CDR2 is YENEEA. V lost 3 bases, J lost 3 bases, and 8 bases lay in between. For the CDR3, the DNA is TGTGCCAGCAGCTTTAAACTGGACACTGAAGCTTTCTTT. Its protein product is CASSFKLDTEAFF.

CDR3 DNA: TGTGCCAGCCGGGACAGGGTGGAAGATACGCAGTATTTT. Amino acids: CASRDRVEDTQYF. This chain uses TRBV19 with TRBJ2-3, with 9 bases matching TRBD1. The CDR3 runs to 13 residues. V gave up 9 bases and J gave up 5 bases; unmatched junction bases: 6. Germline V gene sequence: CDR1 LNHDA, CDR2 SQIVND (reference sequence).

The V call is TRBV4-1, the J call TRBJ1-5, with 7 bases fitting TRBD1. From germline, CDR1 is MGHRA and CDR2 YSYEKL. The CDR3 spans 18 residues. The trim removed 1 base at V and 0 bases at J, leaving 9 bases unmatched. The CDR3 nucleotides are TGCGCCAGCAGCCAAGGAGGACAGGTCGATTATAGCAATCAGCCCCAGCATTTT. It codes for CASSQGGQVDYSNQPQHF.

V and J are TRBV5-1 and TRBJ2-2, with D possibly TRBD2 on 5 matching bases. The CDR3 contains 14 residues. Germline CDR1 SGHRS, CDR2 YFSETQ. V lost 2 bases to trimming and J lost 8 bases, with 13 bases between them. The CDR3 sequence is CASSLQTGRGELFF. CDR3 in DNA: TGCGCCAGCAGCTTACAGACGGGAAGAGGGGAGCTGTTTTTT.

The J gene is TRBJ2-1, the V gene TRBV6-5; the match to TRBD1 covers 7 bases. J was trimmed by 6 bases and V by 0 bases; bases with no gene match: 2. Germline V CDR1 and CDR2: MNHEY, SVGAGI. The CDR3 sequence is 14 residues long. CDR3 nucleotide sequence: TGTGCCAGCAGTTACTCGAGGGGGCTCAATGAGCAGTTCTTC. Translating gives CASSYSRGLNEQFF.

Concerning this clone: One end of the junction fails to match germline, which may point to a read error. The V and J genes are TRBV7-7 and TRBJ1-5; weak D call: TRBD1 (6 bases). The CDR3 is 17 residues long. Per germline, CDR1 SSHAT and CDR2 FNYEAQ (reference sequence). CDR3 sequence reads: CASSLKRTEPRNQPQHF. The CDR3 DNA reads as TGTGCTAGCAGCTTAAAACGGACAGAGCCTCGGAATCAGCCCCAGCATTTT.

The chain carries TRBV11-1 and TRBJ1-1; 9 bases agree with TRBD1. CDR3 size: 14 residues. Germline values: CDR1 SGHAT, CDR2 FQDESV (reference sequence). V was clipped by 3 bases and J by 5 bases; unmatched bases: 4. The CDR3 loop reads CASSFGQGITEAFF. CDR3 in DNA: TGTGCCAGCAGCTTTGGACAGGGGATAACTGAAGCTTTCTTT.

This clone was counted once. The chain employs TRBV7-3 and TRBJ2-1, with a weak D call TRBD1 (6 bases). This CDR3 region has 13 residues. With 5 bases removed from V and 8 bases from J, the gap between germline ends came to 13 bases. The germline CDR1 and CDR2 sequences are SGHTA and FQGTGA. Written as DNA, the CDR3 is TGTGCCAGCAGCCCAAACAGGGTCCATGAGCAGTTCTTC. As protein: CASSPNRVHEQFF.

The chain uses TRBV19 and TRBJ1-2; D perhaps matches TRBD1 (5 bases). The V and J ends lost 5 bases and 5 bases respectively, with 15 bases between them. This CDR3 comprises 14 residues. The germline gives CDR1 LNHDA, CDR2 SQIVND (reference sequence). The CDR3 bases are TGTGCCAGTAGTTGGGGCCGGGGGGGGTATGGCTACACCTTC. Protein product: CASSWGRGGYGYTF.

This sequence joins TRBV7-9 and TRBJ1-5, with TRBD1 matching over 7 bases. CDR1 is SEHNR, CDR2 FQNEAQ, per germline (reference sequence). This CDR3 spans 14 amino acids. V was clipped by 1 base and J by 9 bases; unmatched bases: 6. CDR3 loop: CASSLGQGSAPQHF. The CDR3 DNA reads as TGTGCCAGCAGCTTAGGACAGGGCTCAGCGCCCCAGCATTTT.

The chain links TRBV15 to TRBJ1-4, with unresolved D. V gave up 3 bases and J gave up 7 bases, with 15 bases separating them. There are 15 residues in the CDR3. Germline CDR1 reads LNHNV; CDR2 reads YYDKDF (reference sequence). In nucleotides, the CDR3 is TGTGCCACCAGCAGGGGTGGCAGCGGCCGTGAAAAACTGTTTTTT. This translates into CATSRGGSGREKLFF.

J is TRBJ1-1 and V is TRBV30, with TRBD1 matching over 7 bases. Germline V gives CDR1 GTSNPN, CDR2 SVGIG (reference sequence). J gave up 4 bases and V 6 bases, and 5 bases lay outside the gene matches. The CDR3 extends over 12 amino acids. Here the CDR3 DNA reads TGTGCCTGTCTGACAGGGTTCACTGAAGCTTTCTTT. Protein product: CACLTGFTEAFF. The full variable domain, in which reference TRBV30 and TRBJ1-1 provide the parts outside the CDR3, is SQTIHQWPATLVQPVGSPLSLECTVEGTSNPNLYWYRQAAGRGLQLLFYSVGIGQISSEVPQNLSASRPQDRQFILSSKKLLLSDSGFYLCACLTGFTEAFFGQGTRLTVV.